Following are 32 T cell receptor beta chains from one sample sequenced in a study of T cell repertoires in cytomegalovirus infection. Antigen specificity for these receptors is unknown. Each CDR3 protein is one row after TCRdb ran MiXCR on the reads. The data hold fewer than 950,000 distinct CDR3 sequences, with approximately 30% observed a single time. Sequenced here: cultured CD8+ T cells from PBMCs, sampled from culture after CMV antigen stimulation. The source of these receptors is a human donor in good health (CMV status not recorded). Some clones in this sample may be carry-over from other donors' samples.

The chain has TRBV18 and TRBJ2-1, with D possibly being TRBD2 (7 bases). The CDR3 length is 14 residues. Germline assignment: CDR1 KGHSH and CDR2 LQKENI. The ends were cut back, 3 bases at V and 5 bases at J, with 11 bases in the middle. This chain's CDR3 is CASSPGGRDNEQFF. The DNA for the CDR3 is TGTGCCAGCTCACCGGGGGGGCGGGACAATGAGCAGTTCTTC.

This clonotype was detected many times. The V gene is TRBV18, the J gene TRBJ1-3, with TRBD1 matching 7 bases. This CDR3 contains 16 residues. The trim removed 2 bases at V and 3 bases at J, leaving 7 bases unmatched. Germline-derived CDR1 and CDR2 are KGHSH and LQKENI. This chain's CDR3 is CASSPITGASGNTIYF. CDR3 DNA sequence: TGTGCCAGCTCACCAATTACAGGGGCGAGTGGAAACACCATATATTTT.

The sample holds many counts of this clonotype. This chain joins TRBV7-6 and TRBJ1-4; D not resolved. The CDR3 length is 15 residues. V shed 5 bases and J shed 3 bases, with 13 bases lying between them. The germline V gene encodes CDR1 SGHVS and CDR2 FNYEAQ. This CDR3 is CASSPGVGANEKLFF. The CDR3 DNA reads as TGTGCCAGCAGCCCAGGAGTTGGGGCTAATGAAAAACTGTTTTTT.

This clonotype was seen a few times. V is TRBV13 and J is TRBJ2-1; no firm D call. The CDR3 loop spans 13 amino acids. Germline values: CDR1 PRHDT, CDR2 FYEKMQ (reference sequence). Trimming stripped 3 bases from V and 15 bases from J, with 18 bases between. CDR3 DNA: TGTGCCAGCAGCTTTTATCAGGAGACCGACCGGTTCTTC. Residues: CASSFYQETDRFF.

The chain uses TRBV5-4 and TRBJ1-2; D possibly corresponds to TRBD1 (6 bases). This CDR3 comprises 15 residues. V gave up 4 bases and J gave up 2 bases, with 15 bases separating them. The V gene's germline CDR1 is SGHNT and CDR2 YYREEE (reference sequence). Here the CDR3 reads CASSPGGSRNYGYTF. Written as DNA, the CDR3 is TGTGCCAGCAGCCCGGGGGGCAGTCGGAACTATGGCTACACCTTC.

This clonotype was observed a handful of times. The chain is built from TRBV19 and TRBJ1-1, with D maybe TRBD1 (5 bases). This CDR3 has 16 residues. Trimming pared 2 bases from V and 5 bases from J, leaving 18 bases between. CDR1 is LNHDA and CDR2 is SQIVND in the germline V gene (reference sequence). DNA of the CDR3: TGTGCCAGTAGTATATCCCCCGGGGGGGGTAGAACTGAAGCTTTCTTT. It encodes CASSISPGGGRTEAFF.

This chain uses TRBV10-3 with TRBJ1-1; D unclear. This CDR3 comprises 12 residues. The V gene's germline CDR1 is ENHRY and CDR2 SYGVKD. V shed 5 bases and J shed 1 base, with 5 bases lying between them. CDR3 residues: CAISRANTEAFF. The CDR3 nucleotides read TGTGCCATCAGTAGGGCGAACACTGAAGCTTTCTTT.

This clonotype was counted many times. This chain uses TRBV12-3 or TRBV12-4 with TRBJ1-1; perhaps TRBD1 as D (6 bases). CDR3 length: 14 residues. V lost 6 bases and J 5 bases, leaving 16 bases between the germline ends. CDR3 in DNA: TGTGCCAGCAGGAACAGGGAATTGGGGACTGAAGCTTTCTTT. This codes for CASRNRELGTEAFF.

CDR3 amino acids: CASSLRSAQGDTQYF. In DNA, the CDR3 is TGTGCCAGCAGCTTAAGGAGCGCGCAGGGAGATACGCAGTATTTT. J is TRBJ2-3 and V is TRBV7-9, with TRBD1 as a possible D gene (5 bases). Germline CDR1 reads SEHNR; CDR2 reads FQNEAQ (reference sequence). V was clipped by 2 bases and J by 5 bases, with 14 bases between them. There are 15 residues in the CDR3. Drawing the rest from reference TRBV7-9 and TRBJ2-3, the complete variable domain is DTGVSQNPRHKITKRGQNVTFRCDPISEHNRLYWYRQTLGQGPEFLTYFQNEAQLEKSRLLSDRFSAERPKGSFSTLEIQRTEQGDSAMYLCASSLRSAQGDTQYFGPGTRLTVL.

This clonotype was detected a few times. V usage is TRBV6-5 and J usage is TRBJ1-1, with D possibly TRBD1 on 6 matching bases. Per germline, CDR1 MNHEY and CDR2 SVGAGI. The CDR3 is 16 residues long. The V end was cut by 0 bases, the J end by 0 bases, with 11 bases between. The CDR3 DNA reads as TGTGCCAGCAGTTACTCCCGGGGGACATTGAACACTGAAGCTTTCTTT. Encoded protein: CASSYSRGTLNTEAFF.

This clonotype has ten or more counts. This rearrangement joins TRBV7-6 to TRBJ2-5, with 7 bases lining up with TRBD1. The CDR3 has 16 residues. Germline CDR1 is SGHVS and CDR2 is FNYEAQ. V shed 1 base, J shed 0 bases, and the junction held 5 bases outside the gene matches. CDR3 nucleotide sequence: TGTGCCAGCAGCTTAGATGGGACAGAAAACCAAGAGACCCAGTACTTC. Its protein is CASSLDGTENQETQYF. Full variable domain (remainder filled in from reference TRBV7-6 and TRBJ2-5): GAGVSQSPRYKVTKRGQDVALRCDPISGHVSLYWYRQALGQGPEFLTYFNYEAQQDKSGLPNDRFSAERPEGSISTLTIQRTEQRDSAMYRCASSLDGTENQETQYFGPGTRLLVL.

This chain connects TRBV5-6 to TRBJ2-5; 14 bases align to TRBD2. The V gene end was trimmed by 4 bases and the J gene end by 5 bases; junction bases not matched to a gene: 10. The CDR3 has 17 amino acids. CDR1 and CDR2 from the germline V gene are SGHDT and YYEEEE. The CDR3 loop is CASSPGLAGVVGETQYF. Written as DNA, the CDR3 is TGTGCCAGCAGCCCGGGACTAGCGGGGGTTGTGGGGGAGACCCAGTACTTC.

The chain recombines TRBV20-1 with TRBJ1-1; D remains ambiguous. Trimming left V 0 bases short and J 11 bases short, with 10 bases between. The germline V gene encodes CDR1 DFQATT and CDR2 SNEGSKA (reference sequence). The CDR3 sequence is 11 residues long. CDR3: CSARDGWEAFF. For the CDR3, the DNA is TGCAGTGCTAGAGATGGGTGGGAGGCTTTCTTT.

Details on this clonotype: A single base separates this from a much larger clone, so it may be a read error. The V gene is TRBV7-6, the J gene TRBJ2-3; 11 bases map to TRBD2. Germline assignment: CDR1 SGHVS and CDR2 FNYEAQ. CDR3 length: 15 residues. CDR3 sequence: CVSSRSGGAGDTQYF. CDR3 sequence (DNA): TGTGTCAGCAGCCGTAGCGGGGGGGCAGGAGATACGCAGTATTTT. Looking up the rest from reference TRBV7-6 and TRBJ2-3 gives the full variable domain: GAGVSQSPRYKVTKRGQDVALRCDPISGHVSLYWYRQALGQGPEFLTYFNYEAQQDKSGLPNDRFSAERPEGSISTLTIQRTEQRDSAMYRCVSSRSGGAGDTQYFGPGTRLTVL.

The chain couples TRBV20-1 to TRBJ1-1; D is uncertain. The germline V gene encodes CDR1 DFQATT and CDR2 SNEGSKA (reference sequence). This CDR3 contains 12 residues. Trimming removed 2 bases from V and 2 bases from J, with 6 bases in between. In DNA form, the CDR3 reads TGCAGTGCTAGACTGCCAAACACTGAAGCTTTCTTT. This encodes CSARLPNTEAFF.

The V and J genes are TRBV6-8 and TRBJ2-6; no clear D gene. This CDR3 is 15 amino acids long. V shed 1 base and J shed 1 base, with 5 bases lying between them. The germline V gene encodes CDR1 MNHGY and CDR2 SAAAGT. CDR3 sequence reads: CASSYWVSGANVLTF. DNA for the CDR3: TGTGCCAGCAGTTACTGGGTATCTGGGGCCAACGTCCTGACTTTC.

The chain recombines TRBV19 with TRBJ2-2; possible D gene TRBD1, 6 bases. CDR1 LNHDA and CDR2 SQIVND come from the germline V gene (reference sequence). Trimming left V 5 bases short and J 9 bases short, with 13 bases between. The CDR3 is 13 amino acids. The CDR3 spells CASSAPWDRELFF. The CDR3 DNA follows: TGTGCCAGTAGTGCCCCTTGGGACAGGGAGCTGTTTTTT.

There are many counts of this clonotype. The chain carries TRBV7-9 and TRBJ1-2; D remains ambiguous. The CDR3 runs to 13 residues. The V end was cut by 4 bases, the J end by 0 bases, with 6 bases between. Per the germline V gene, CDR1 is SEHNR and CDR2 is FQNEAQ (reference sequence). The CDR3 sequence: CASSSGPNYGYTF. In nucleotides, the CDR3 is TGTGCCAGCAGCTCCGGACCTAACTATGGCTACACCTTC.

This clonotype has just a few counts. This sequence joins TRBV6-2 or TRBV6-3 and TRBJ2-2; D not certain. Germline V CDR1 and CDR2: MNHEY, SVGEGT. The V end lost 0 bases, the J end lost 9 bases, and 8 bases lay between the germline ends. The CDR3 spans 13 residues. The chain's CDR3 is CASSYSSERELFF. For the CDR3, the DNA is TGTGCCAGCAGTTACTCGAGCGAGCGGGAGCTGTTTTTT.

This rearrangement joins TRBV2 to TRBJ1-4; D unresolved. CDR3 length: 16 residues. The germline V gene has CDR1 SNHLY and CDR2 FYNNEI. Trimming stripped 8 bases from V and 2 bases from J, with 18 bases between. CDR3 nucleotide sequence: TGTGCCAGCCCCTATGTACCCGGATCGACTAATGAAAAACTGTTTTTT. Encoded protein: CASPYVPGSTNEKLFF.

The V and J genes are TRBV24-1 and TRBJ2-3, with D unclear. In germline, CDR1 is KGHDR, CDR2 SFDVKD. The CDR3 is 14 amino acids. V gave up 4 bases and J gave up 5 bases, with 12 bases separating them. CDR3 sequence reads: CATSDLQARDTQYF. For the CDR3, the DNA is TGTGCCACCAGTGACCTCCAGGCGAGAGATACGCAGTATTTT.

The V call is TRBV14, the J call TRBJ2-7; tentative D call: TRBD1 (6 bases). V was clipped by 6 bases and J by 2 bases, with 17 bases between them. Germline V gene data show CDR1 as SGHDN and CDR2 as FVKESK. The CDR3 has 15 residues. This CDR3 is CASSHGLGAPYEQYV. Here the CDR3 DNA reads TGTGCCAGCAGTCACGGACTGGGGGCTCCCTACGAGCAGTACGTC.

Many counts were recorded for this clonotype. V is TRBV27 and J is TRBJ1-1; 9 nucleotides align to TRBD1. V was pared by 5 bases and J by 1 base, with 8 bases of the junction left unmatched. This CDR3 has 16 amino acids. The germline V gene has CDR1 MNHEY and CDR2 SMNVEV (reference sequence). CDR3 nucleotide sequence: TGTGCCAGCAGTCCTCCTGGGACAGGGAAGAACACTGAAGCTTTCTTT. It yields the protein CASSPPGTGKNTEAFF.

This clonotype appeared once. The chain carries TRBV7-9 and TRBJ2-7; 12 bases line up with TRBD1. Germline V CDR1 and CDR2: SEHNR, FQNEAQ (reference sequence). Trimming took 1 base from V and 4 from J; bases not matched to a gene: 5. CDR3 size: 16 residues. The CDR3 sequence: CASSLELGQGAYEQYF. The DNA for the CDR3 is TGTGCCAGCAGCTTAGAATTGGGACAGGGGGCATACGAGCAGTACTTC.

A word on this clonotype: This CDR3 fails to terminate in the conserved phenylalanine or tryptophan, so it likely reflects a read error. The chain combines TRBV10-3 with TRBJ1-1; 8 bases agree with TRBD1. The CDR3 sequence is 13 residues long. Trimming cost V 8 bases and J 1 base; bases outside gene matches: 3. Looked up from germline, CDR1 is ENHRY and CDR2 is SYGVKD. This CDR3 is CAIWDRKNTEAFS. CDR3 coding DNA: TGTGCCATCTGGGACAGGAAGAACACTGAAGCTTTCTCT.

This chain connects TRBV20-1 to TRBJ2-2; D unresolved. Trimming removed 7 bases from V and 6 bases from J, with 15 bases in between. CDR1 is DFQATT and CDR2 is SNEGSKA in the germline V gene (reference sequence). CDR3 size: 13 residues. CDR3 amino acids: CSVTFRRAGELFF. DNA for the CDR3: TGCAGTGTTACATTCAGAAGGGCCGGGGAGCTGTTTTTT.

This chain's CDR3 is CASSSLAYTDTQYF. In DNA form, the CDR3 reads TGTGCCAGCAGCTCTCTAGCATACACAGATACGCAGTATTTT. This rearrangement joins TRBV5-4 to TRBJ2-3; tentative D call: TRBD2 (5 bases). CDR1 and CDR2 from the germline V gene are SGHNT and YYREEE (reference sequence). CDR3 size: 14 residues. The V end was cut by 3 bases, the J end by 2 bases, with 10 bases between.

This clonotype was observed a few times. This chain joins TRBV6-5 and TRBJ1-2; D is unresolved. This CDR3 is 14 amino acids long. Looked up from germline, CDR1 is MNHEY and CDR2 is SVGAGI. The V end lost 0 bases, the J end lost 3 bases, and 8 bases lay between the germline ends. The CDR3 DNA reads TGTGCCAGCAGTTACTCGAATATGTACTATGGCTACACCTTC. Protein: CASSYSNMYYGYTF.

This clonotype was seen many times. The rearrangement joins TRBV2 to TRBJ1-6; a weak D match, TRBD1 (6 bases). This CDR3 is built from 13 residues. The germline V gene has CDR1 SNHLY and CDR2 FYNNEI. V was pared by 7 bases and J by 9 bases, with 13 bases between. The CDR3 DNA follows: TGTGCCAGCAAGGGGGGGGAGGGTTCACCCCTCCACTTT. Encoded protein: CASKGGEGSPLHF.

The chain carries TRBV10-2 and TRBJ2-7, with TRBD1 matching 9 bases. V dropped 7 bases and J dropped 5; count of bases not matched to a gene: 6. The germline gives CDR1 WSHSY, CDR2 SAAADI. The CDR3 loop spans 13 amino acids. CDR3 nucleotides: TGCGCCAGCATTGGGACAGGGATCCACGAGCAGTACTTC. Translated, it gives CASIGTGIHEQYF.

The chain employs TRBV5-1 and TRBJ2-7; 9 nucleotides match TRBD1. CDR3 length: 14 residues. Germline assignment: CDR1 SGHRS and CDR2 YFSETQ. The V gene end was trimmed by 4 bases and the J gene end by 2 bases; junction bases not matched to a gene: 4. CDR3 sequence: CASSMDRGPYEQYV. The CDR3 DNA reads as TGCGCCAGCAGCATGGACAGGGGACCCTACGAGCAGTACGTC.

CDR3 sequence reads: CASSPPGLRRETQYF. Here the CDR3 DNA reads TGTGCCAGCAGCCCCCCGGGACTCCGCCGGGAGACCCAGTACTTC. V and J are TRBV7-1 and TRBJ2-5; a possible D gene is TRBD2 (6 bases). TRBV7-1 is treated as an ORF (open reading frame) with a function not yet certain. This CDR3 has 15 amino acids. V gave up 5 bases and J gave up 5 bases, with 18 bases separating them.